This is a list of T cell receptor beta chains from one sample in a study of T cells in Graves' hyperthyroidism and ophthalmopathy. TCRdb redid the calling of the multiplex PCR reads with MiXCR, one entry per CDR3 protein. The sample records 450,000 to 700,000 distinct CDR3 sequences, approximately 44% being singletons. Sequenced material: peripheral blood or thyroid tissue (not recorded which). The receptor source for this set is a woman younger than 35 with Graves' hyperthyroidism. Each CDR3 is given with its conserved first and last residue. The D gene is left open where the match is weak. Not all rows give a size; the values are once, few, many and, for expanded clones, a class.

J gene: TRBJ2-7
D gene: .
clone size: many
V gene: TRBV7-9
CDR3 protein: CASSLGVAHSEQYF
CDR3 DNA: TGTGCCAGCAGCTTAGGGGTGGCCCACTCCGAGCAGTACTTC

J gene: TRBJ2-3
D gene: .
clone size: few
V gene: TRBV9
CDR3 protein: CASSGAPGGPHTQYF
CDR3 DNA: TGTGCCAGCAGCGGCGCACCTGGGGGCCCCCATACGCAGTATTTT

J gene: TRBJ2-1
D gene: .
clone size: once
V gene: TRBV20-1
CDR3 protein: CSARDLAHSYNEQFF
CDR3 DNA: TGCAGTGCTAGAGATCTGGCCCACTCCTACAATGAGCAGTTCTTC

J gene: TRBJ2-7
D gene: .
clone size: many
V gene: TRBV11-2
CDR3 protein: CASSLLPRGSEQYF
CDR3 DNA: TGTGCCAGCAGCTTATTGCCCAGGGGCTCCGAGCAGTACTTC

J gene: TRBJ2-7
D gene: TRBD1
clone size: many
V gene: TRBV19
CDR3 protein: CASSNRGEREQYF
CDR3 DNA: TGTGCCAGTAGTAACAGGGGGGAGAGGGAGCAGTACTTC

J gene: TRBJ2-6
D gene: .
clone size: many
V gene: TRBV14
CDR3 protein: CASSHYMYSGANVLTF
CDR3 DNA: TGTGCCAGCAGCCATTACATGTACTCTGGGGCCAACGTCCTGACTTTC

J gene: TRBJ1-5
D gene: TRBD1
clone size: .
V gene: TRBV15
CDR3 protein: CATSYGTGDQPQHF
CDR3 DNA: TGTGCCACCAGCTATGGGACAGGGGATCAGCCCCAGCATTTT

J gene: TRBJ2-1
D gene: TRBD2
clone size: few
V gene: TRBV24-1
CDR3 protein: CATSDSGLAGAYNEQFF
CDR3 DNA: TGTGCCACCAGTGACTCTGGACTAGCGGGAGCTTACAATGAGCAGTTCTTC

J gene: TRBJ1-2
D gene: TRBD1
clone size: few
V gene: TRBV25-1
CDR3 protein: CASSEVGRQGPLYGYTF
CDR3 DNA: TGTGCCAGCAGTGAAGTGGGGCGACAGGGCCCTCTTTATGGCTACACCTTC

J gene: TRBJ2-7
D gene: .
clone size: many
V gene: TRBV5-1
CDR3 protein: CASSLAEGSTYEQYF
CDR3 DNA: TGCGCCAGCAGCTTGGCCGAGGGATCGACCTACGAGCAGTACTTC

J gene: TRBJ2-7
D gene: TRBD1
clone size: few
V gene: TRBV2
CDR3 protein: CASIWDRGPYEQYF
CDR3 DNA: TGTGCCAGCATATGGGACAGGGGTCCCTACGAGCAGTACTTC

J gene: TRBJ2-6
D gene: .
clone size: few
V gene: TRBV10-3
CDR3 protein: CAIRFGSVNTEAF
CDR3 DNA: TGTGCCATCAGATTTGGGTCGGTGAACACTGAAGCTTTC

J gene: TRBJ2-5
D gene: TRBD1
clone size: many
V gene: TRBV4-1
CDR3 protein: CASSQSGTGGGKTQYF
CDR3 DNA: TGCGCCAGCAGCCAATCCGGGACAGGGGGCGGGAAGACCCAGTACTTC

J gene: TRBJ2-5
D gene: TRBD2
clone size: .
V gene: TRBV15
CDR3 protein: CATTPPGGTWKETQYF
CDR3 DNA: TGTGCCACCACCCCACCGGGAGGGACTTGGAAAGAGACCCAGTACTTC

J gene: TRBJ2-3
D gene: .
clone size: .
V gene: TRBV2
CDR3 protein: CASSEVGLPSTDTQYF
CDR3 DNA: TGTGCCAGCAGTGAAGTTGGCTTACCTAGCACAGATACGCAGTATTTT